This T cell receptor (beta chain) was recorded in a study of T cells after somatic rescue of genetic block. Method: immunoSEQ multiplex PCR; TCRdb's copy keeps in-frame clones and lacks some. The data hold 10,000 to 15,000 clones, with 71% observed a single time. This CDR3 region has 16 residues. Trimming pared 3 bases from V and 1 base from J, leaving 12 bases between. Germline CDR1 is SGHAT and CDR2 is FQNNGV. The TCR originated in a boy younger than 18. The sequenced sample was peripheral blood mononuclear cells (PBMCs). The V gene is TRBV11-2, the J gene TRBJ2-2, with D possibly TRBD2 on 5 matching bases. DNA of the CDR3: TGTGCCAGCAGCTTCCGGGGAACCCTGAACACCGGGGAGCTGTTTTTT. Translation: CASSFRGTLNTGELFF. Drawing the rest from reference TRBV11-2 and TRBJ2-2, the complete variable domain is EAGVAQSPRYKIIEKRQSVAFWCNPISGHATLYWYQQILGQGPKLLIQFQNNGVVDDSQLPKDRFSAERLKGVDSTLKIQPAKLEDSAVYLCASSFRGTLNTGELFFGEGSRLTVL.